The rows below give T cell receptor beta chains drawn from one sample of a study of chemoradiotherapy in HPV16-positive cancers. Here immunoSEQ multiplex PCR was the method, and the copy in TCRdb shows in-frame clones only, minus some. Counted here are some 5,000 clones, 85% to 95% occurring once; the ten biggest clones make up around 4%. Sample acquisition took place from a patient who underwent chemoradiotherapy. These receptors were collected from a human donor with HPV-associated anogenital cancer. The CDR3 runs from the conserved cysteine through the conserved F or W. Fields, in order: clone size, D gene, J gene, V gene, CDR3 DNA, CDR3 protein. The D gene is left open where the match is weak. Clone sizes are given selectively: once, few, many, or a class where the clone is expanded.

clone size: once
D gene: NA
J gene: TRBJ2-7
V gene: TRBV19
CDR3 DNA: TGTGCCAGTAGTATTAAAGGCGGGGCGAGCTCCTACGAGCAGTACTTC
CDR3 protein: CASSIKGGASSYEQYF

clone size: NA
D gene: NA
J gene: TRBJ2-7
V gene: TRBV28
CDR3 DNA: TGTGCCAGCAGCAACAACAAGGGACTGACAGGTGAGGCCGACTACGAGCAGTACTTC
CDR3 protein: CASSNNKGLTGEADYEQYF

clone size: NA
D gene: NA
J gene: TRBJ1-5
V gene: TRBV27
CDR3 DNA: TGTGCCAGCGGATTCTACAGGGTTGGAGATCAGCCCCAGCATTTT
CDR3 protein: CASGFYRVGDQPQHF

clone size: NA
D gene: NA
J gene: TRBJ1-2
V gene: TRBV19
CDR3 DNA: TGTGCCAGTAGTATAGCACGGTGGTACTTCTATGGCTACACCTTC
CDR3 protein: CASSIARWYFYGYTF

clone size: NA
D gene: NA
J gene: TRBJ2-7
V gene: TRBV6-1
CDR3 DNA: TGTGCCAGCACGGAGGGGCGGGACGAGCAGTACTTC
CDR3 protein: CASTEGRDEQYF

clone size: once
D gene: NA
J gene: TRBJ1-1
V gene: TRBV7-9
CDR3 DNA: TGTGCCAGCAGCAGCTTAGTTGGGGGTGCCGTGACATTCTTT
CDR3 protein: CASSSLVGGAVTFF

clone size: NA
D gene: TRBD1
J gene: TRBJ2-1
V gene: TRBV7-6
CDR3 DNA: TGTGCCAGCAGCTTCTGGGACAGGGCTAACAATGAGCAGTTCTTC
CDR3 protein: CASSFWDRANNEQFF

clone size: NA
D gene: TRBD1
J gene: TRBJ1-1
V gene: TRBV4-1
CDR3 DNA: TGCGCCAGCAGCCAAGCAGGGGGAAGTGAGGCTTTCTTT
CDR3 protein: CASSQAGGSEAFF

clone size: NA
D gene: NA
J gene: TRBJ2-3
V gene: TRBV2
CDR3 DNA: TGTGCCAGCAGTGAAATCGGGGACTGGACCTCGGAAGATACGCAGTATTTT
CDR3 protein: CASSEIGDWTSEDTQYF

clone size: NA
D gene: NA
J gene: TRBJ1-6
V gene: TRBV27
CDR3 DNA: TGTGCCAGCAGTTTAAATAGGCAGGGCAATTCACCCCTCCACTTT
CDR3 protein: CASSLNRQGNSPLHF

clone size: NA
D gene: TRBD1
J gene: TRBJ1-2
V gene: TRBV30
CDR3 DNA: TGTGCCTGGAGCGACGCTAGGGGGACAGGGAGCTATGGCTACACCTTC
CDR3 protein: CAWSDARGTGSYGYTF

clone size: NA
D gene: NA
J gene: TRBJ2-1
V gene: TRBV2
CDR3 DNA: TGTGCCAGCAAGTGGGAGGGGGGGCAGTTCTTC
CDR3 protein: CASKWEGGQFF

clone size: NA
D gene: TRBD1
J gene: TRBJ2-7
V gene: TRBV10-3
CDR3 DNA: TGTGCCATCAGGACGACAGGGACGAGCTCCTACGAGCAGTACTTC
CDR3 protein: CAIRTTGTSSYEQYF